This T cell receptor beta chain originates from a study of T cells after yellow fever vaccination. Losses at the gene ends were 4 bases for V and 4 bases for J; bases not matched to a gene: 5. CDR1 and CDR2 from the germline V gene are SGHTA and FQGNSA. The CDR3 contains 15 residues. One entry per CDR3 protein, called by TCRdb with MiXCR from the 5' RACE reads. The repertoire includes under 400,000 distinct CDR3 sequences, roughly 11% of them detected once, and about 17% sits in the top ten. The material was PBMCs, obtained on the day of the first yellow fever vaccination. This TCR was sampled from a man between 18 and 35 years old who received the YFV17D yellow fever vaccine. The gene calls are TRBV7-2 and TRBJ2-1; 9 bases are a match to TRBD2. The CDR3, as DNA: TGTGCCAGCAGCTCGCGGGGGGGTGGGTACAATGAGCAGTTCTTC. Translated: CASSSRGGGYNEQFF.